This is a list of T cell receptor beta chains from one sample in a study of blood T cells in healthy people across ages. TCRdb reanalysed the 5' RACE reads using MiXCR and keeps one entry per CDR3 protein. This sample yields about 640,000 distinct CDR3 sequences, of which roughly 30% are seen a single time; less than 20% belongs to the top ten. Input material: blood. The receptor set was obtained from a woman aged 80 or over in good health. Both conserved end residues are part of each CDR3. Fields, in order: J gene, clone size, D gene, V gene, CDR3 DNA, CDR3 protein. D genes are given only for firm matches. Size values are once, few and many counts, or a class for expanded clones, and some rows have none.

TRBJ1-2	.	TRBD1	TRBV28	TGTGCCAGCATTCCAACAGGGGACTACGCCTATGGCTACACCTTC	CASIPTGDYAYGYTF
TRBJ2-7	.	.	TRBV5-1	TGCGCCAGCAGCTTGTACCGGGACGGGCCCTACGAGCAGTACTTC	CASSLYRDGPYEQYF
TRBJ1-5	few	.	TRBV10-3	TGTGCCATCAGTGAATGGGGGGCGCGTCAGCCCCAGCATTTT	CAISEWGARQPQHF
TRBJ2-1	many	.	TRBV20-1	TGCAGTGATAAGGGGCTACGGGATGAGCAGTTCTTC	CSDKGLRDEQFF
TRBJ1-2	few	TRBD1	TRBV7-9	TGTGCCAGCAGCACGGGACAGAGAAAAGGCTACACCTTC	CASSTGQRKGYTF
TRBJ2-1	many	TRBD2	TRBV20-1	TGCAGTGCACCGGGACTAGCGGGGGGGCGTAGGCCCAATGAGCAGTTCTTC	CSAPGLAGGRRPNEQFF
TRBJ1-1	few	.	TRBV6-1	TGTGCCAGCAGTCCGGACAGTTCTTGGAACACTGAAGCTTTCTTT	CASSPDSSWNTEAFF
TRBJ2-7	many	TRBD1	TRBV15	TGTGCCACCAGCAAACAGGACAGGGACCACGAGCAGTACTTC	CATSKQDRDHEQYF
TRBJ2-1	many	TRBD2	TRBV14	TGTGCCACCGAACCCCCTAGCGGGGGGTGGGATGAGCAGTTCTTC	CATEPPSGGWDEQFF
TRBJ1-2	once	.	TRBV6-5	TGTGCCAGCAGAGTCAGGAGAGACTTTTTGGTTGGCTACACCTTC	CASRVRRDFLVGYTF
TRBJ2-3	many	.	TRBV20-1	TGCAGTGCTAGTGTTGATTCGACTAGCACAGATACGCAGTATTTT	CSASVDSTSTDTQYF
TRBJ2-7	few	.	TRBV9	TGTGCCAGCAGCGTAGCCGGGGGCCAGTCCTACAATGAGCAGTACTTC	CASSVAGGQSYNEQYF
TRBJ1-1	few	.	TRBV5-1	TGCGCCAGCAGCCCACGACAGCAGAACACTGAAGCTTTCTTT	CASSPRQQNTEAFF